Following are 28 T cell receptor beta chains from one sample sequenced in a study of response to subunit inactivated influenza vaccine. Using its own MiXCR run on the RT-PCR reads, TCRdb lists one record per CDR3 protein. The sample has 530,000 or so distinct CDR3 sequences; 25% are singletons. Here the sequenced sample was CD4+ T cells sorted from PBMCs, taken 5 days after vaccination. The receptor source for this set is a man aged 50-59 years who received an inactivated influenza vaccine.

In its sample, this clonotype was seen a few times. The gene calls are TRBV7-2 and TRBJ1-2; D is ambiguous. Germline lookup yields CDR1 SGHTA and CDR2 FQGNSA. V was shortened by 2 bases and J by 1 base, with 14 bases between the two germline ends. The CDR3 runs 16 residues. The CDR3 bases are TGTGCCAGCAGCTTATTTGGCGGCCAATATAACTATGGCTACACCTTC. It translates to CASSLFGGQYNYGYTF.

This clonotype has only a few counts. This sequence joins TRBV7-2 and TRBJ2-7; possibly TRBD2 for D (7 bases). The CDR3 covers 14 residues. Germline lookup yields CDR1 SGHTA and CDR2 FQGNSA. V was pared by 4 bases and J by 5 bases, with 15 bases between. CDR3 sequence: CASSSSGGWDEQYF. CDR3 bases: TGTGCCAGCAGCTCTTCGGGGGGCTGGGACGAGCAGTACTTC.

This clonotype was detected a few times. The chain combines TRBV7-2 with TRBJ2-7; D ambiguous. The CDR3 extends over 12 amino acids. Trimming took off 5 bases at V and 2 bases at J, with 7 bases between the two ends. Germline CDR1 is SGHTA and CDR2 is FQGNSA. The CDR3 DNA is TGTGCCAGCAGCCAACACCCCTACGAGCAGTACTTC. Encoded protein: CASSQHPYEQYF.

J is TRBJ2-1 and V is TRBV6-1; 8 nucleotides match TRBD2. The CDR3 totals 14 residues. Germline values: CDR1 MNHNS, CDR2 SASEGT. V lost 7 bases to trimming and J lost 10 bases; unmatched junction nucleotides: 12. CDR3 amino acids: CASNKRASGREQFF. For the CDR3, the DNA is TGTGCCAGCAACAAGAGGGCCAGCGGGAGAGAGCAGTTCTTC.

This clonotype was observed a handful of times. The rearrangement uses TRBV28 and TRBJ2-3, with TRBD2 identical over 8 bases. Germline values: CDR1 MDHEN, CDR2 SYDVKM. With 11 bases clipped from V and 2 bases from J, the junction kept 9 bases outside the gene matches. CDR3 length: 14 residues. This CDR3 reads CAESAGGSTDTQYF. The CDR3 nucleotides read TGTGCCGAGAGCGCGGGGGGATCCACAGATACGCAGTATTTT.

At least ten counts were recorded for this clonotype. The chain joins TRBV19 to TRBJ2-7; possibly TRBD2 for D (6 bases). V was clipped by 5 bases and J by 3 bases, with 11 bases between them. This CDR3 is built from 13 residues. Looked up from germline, CDR1 is LNHDA and CDR2 is SQIVND (reference sequence). CDR3 region: CASSLRGGYEQYF. The CDR3 nucleotides are TGTGCCAGTAGTTTACGGGGAGGCTACGAGCAGTACTTC.

This clonotype turned up a few times. The chain is built from TRBV15 and TRBJ2-7; TRBD1 agrees at 9 bases. V trimming: 5 bases; J trimming: 3 bases; junction bases outside the gene matches: 8. The CDR3 has 15 residues. Germline V lookup: CDR1 LNHNV, CDR2 YYDKDF (reference sequence). DNA for the CDR3: TGTGCCACCAGCGTAACAGGGGGCGTCGGCTACGAGCAGTACTTC. Amino acids: CATSVTGGVGYEQYF.

The V gene is TRBV29-1, the J gene TRBJ2-7; 8 positions match TRBD1. CDR1 and CDR2 (germline): SQVTM, ANQGSEA. This CDR3 contains 15 residues. The ends lost 8 bases at V and 0 bases at J; junction bases unmatched: 12. CDR3 in amino acids: CSIKDGQGGSYEQYF. The CDR3 DNA follows: TGCAGCATAAAAGACGGACAGGGCGGCTCCTACGAGCAGTACTTC.

Ten or more counts support this clonotype. The rearrangement joins TRBV6-2 or TRBV6-3 to TRBJ2-1, with 11 bases lining up with TRBD2. The CDR3 extends over 18 amino acids. The V gene end was trimmed by 8 bases and the J gene end by 4 bases; junction bases not matched to a gene: 16. In germline, CDR1 is MNHEY, CDR2 SVGEGT. Written as DNA, the CDR3 is TGTGCCAGCCCCGGTGGTCTAGCGGGAGGCTTCCGTTACAATGAGCAGTTCTTC. Encoded protein: CASPGGLAGGFRYNEQFF.

CDR3 nucleotides: TGTGCCAGCAGGATCAGCGGGAGGGATAATGAGCAGTTCTTC. Its protein product is CASRISGRDNEQFF. The chain employs TRBV2 and TRBJ2-1, with 10 bases fitting TRBD2. The germline V gene has CDR1 SNHLY and CDR2 FYNNEI. The CDR3 covers 14 residues. V lost 6 bases and J lost 7; bases outside the gene matches: 6.

This clonotype was picked up a small number of times. V usage is TRBV7-9 and J usage is TRBJ2-3; TRBD1 aligns across 7 bases. The CDR3 spans 12 residues. Germline trimming cut 8 bases from V and 3 bases from J; bases unmatched to any gene: 2. Germline V gene data show CDR1 as SEHNR and CDR2 as FQNEAQ (reference sequence). The CDR3 region is CASDRETDTQYF. The DNA for the CDR3 is TGTGCCAGCGACAGGGAAACAGATACGCAGTATTTT. The full variable domain, rest sourced from reference TRBV7-9 and TRBJ2-3, is DTGVSQNPRHKITKRGQNVTFRCDPISEHNRLYWYRQTLGQGPEFLTYFQNEAQLEKSRLLSDRFSAERPKGSFSTLEIQRTEQGDSAMYLCASDRETDTQYFGPGTRLTVL.

This clonotype was picked up many times. The chain employs TRBV4-2 and TRBJ1-1; D is uncertain. Germline CDR1 is LGHNA and CDR2 is YNFKEQ. Trimming cost V 4 bases and J 1 base, with 7 bases left between them. The CDR3 runs to 13 residues. This CDR3 is CASSPAGNTEAFF. CDR3 DNA sequence: TGTGCCAGCAGCCCGGCGGGGAACACTGAAGCTTTCTTT.

The V and J genes are TRBV7-9 and TRBJ1-2; D is unresolved. The CDR3 length is 14 residues. Trimming left V 5 bases short and J 8 bases short, with 18 bases between. CDR1 is SEHNR and CDR2 is FQNEAQ in the germline V gene (reference sequence). The CDR3 region has the DNA TGTGCCAGCAGCGAGAGCCGTTTGACAATAGGCTACACCTTC. Protein: CASSESRLTIGYTF.

As concerns this clonotype: Relative to the germline gene, one junction end is altered; a read error may explain this. The gene calls are TRBV29-1 and TRBJ2-3, with 10 bases matching TRBD2. The CDR3 is 16 amino acids. CDR1 and CDR2 (germline): SQVTM, ANQGSEA. DNA for the CDR3: TGCAGTGTTGAAAATAGACTAGCGGGTCCTACAGATACGCAGTATTTT. It yields the protein CSVENRLAGPTDTQYF.

The chain combines TRBV20-1 with TRBJ2-7; D not resolved. This CDR3 is 13 amino acids long. Germline V lookup: CDR1 DFQATT, CDR2 SNEGSKA (reference sequence). Trimming stripped 0 bases from V and 2 bases from J, with 8 bases between. CDR3 sequence: CSARDAVAYEQYF. CDR3 coding DNA: TGCAGTGCTAGAGACGCAGTAGCCTACGAGCAGTACTTC.

Only a few counts were recorded for this clonotype. The V and J genes are TRBV7-2 and TRBJ2-7; D gene unclear. The CDR3 consists of 15 residues. V lost 4 bases to trimming and J lost 2 bases, with 15 bases between them. Germline V gene lookup returns CDR1 SGHTA and CDR2 FQGNSA. DNA for the CDR3: TGTGCCAGCAGCTCCTGGGCAGTCGTCACCTACGAGCAGTACTTC. Protein: CASSSWAVVTYEQYF.

The sample holds a few counts of this clonotype. The chain recombines TRBV12-3 or TRBV12-4 with TRBJ2-1; no reliable D call. The length of the CDR3 is 14 residues. Trimming pared 5 bases from V and 6 bases from J, leaving 14 bases between. In DNA form, the CDR3 reads TGTGCCAGCAGTCCCTCGCGCGTATCCAATGAGCAGTTCTTC. Translating it yields CASSPSRVSNEQFF.

This rearrangement joins TRBV4-1 to TRBJ2-1; D remains unclear. There are 16 residues in the CDR3. The V gene lost 0 bases and the J gene lost 2 bases, with 11 bases spanning the gap. Germline V gives CDR1 MGHRA, CDR2 YSYEKL. Here the CDR3 reads CASSQDPTLTYNEQFF. The CDR3 DNA is TGCGCCAGCAGCCAAGATCCTACCCTTACCTACAATGAGCAGTTCTTC.

This clonotype was picked up a small number of times. The chain recombines TRBV5-1 with TRBJ2-5, with D perhaps matching TRBD1 or TRBD2 (5 bases each). Germline loops: CDR1 SGHRS, CDR2 YFSETQ. V was trimmed by 4 bases and J by 7 bases, leaving 23 bases between them. The CDR3 has 16 residues. The chain's CDR3 is CASSDPRDGPGSTQYF. The CDR3 DNA reads TGCGCCAGCAGCGACCCACGGGACGGTCCGGGTTCGACCCAGTACTTC.

This clonotype was seen a handful of times. The chain has TRBV11-1 and TRBJ2-1; D is ambiguous. Trimming removed 6 bases from V and 4 bases from J, with 10 bases in between. Per germline, CDR1 SGHAT and CDR2 FQDESV (reference sequence). The CDR3 covers 13 residues. CDR3 nucleotides: TGTGCCAGCAGAGGCGACAAGTACAATGAGCAGTTCTTC. Its translation is CASRGDKYNEQFF.

The chain recombines TRBV20-1 with TRBJ2-5, with 8 bases fitting TRBD2. The V and J ends lost 1 base and 5 bases, in that order; junction bases with no gene match: 12. The germline V gene has CDR1 DFQATT and CDR2 SNEGSKA (reference sequence). CDR3 length: 16 residues. The CDR3 here is CSARVVAGTSSETQYF. CDR3 sequence (DNA): TGCAGTGCTAGAGTGGTAGCGGGGACGTCATCGGAGACCCAGTACTTC.

The table lists this clonotype with a few counts. The V call is TRBV24-1, the J call TRBJ2-7; 7 bases line up with TRBD1. Germline trimming cut 3 bases from V and 7 bases from J; bases unmatched to any gene: 5. CDR1 KGHDR and CDR2 SFDVKD come from the germline V gene. The CDR3 sequence is 13 residues long. CDR3: CATSDLDRPEQYF. The CDR3, as DNA: TGTGCCACCAGTGATCTGGACAGGCCAGAGCAGTACTTC.

The chain uses TRBV5-5 and TRBJ1-1; 8 bases agree with TRBD1. The germline V gene has CDR1 SGHKS and CDR2 YYEKEE (reference sequence). With V trimmed by 0 bases and J by 4 bases, 5 bases remained unmatched. There are 15 residues in the CDR3. CDR3 amino acids: CASSLGRGRGTEAFF. The CDR3 nucleotides are TGTGCCAGCAGCTTGGGCAGGGGGCGAGGCACTGAAGCTTTCTTT.

The chain employs TRBV11-2 and TRBJ2-5; TRBD2 agrees at 7 bases. CDR1 is SGHAT and CDR2 is FQNNGV in the germline V gene. This CDR3 has 14 amino acids. V shed 5 bases and J 5 bases; nucleotides not matched to a gene: 8. For the CDR3, the DNA is TGTGCCAGCAGCCGGGACTTCGGGGGGGAGACCCAGTACTTC. It codes for CASSRDFGGETQYF. Complete variable domain (other parts from reference TRBV11-2 and TRBJ2-5): EAGVAQSPRYKIIEKRQSVAFWCNPISGHATLYWYQQILGQGPKLLIQFQNNGVVDDSQLPKDRFSAERLKGVDSTLKIQPAKLEDSAVYLCASSRDFGGETQYFGPGTRLLVL.

This clonotype was seen a few times. The chain recombines TRBV7-6 with TRBJ2-7; weak D call: TRBD1 (5 bases). The CDR3 spans 19 residues. Germline CDR1 is SGHVS and CDR2 is FNYEAQ. V gave up 0 bases and J gave up 2 bases, with 23 bases separating them. CDR3 bases: TGTGCCAGCAGCTTAGCGCAGCGTCGAGCAGGGTCGGATACCTACGAGCAGTACTTC. Amino acid sequence: CASSLAQRRAGSDTYEQYF.

This clonotype turned up a few times. This rearrangement joins TRBV5-1 to TRBJ2-7; TRBD1 agrees at 11 bases. CDR1 SGHRS and CDR2 YFSETQ come from the germline V gene. V dropped 0 bases and J dropped 4; count of bases not matched to a gene: 3. This CDR3 spans 15 amino acids. The CDR3 coding sequence is TGCGCCAGCAGCTTGGATGGACAGGGGGCGTACGAGCAGTACTTC. Translation gives CASSLDGQGAYEQYF.

This clonotype appeared a few times. The rearrangement joins TRBV29-1 to TRBJ1-2; the D gene is possibly TRBD1 (6 bases). V lost 3 bases and J 7 bases, leaving 15 bases between the germline ends. The CDR3 covers 13 residues. Germline values: CDR1 SQVTM, CDR2 ANQGSEA. The CDR3 sequence: CSVDRGPTGGYTF. CDR3 DNA sequence: TGCAGCGTTGACAGGGGCCCAACTGGTGGCTACACCTTC.

This chain connects TRBV20-1 to TRBJ2-2; D is possibly TRBD1 or TRBD2 (5 bases each). Trimming stripped 6 bases from V and 6 bases from J, with 23 bases between. The CDR3 consists of 16 residues. Per the germline V gene, CDR1 is DFQATT and CDR2 is SNEGSKA (reference sequence). CDR3 sequence reads: CSAPPTERVGAGELFF. The CDR3 bases are TGCAGTGCCCCCCCTACGGAGCGAGTGGGGGCCGGGGAGCTGTTTTTT.